Below, one TCR beta chain is given with its context. Only one count was recorded for this clonotype. The antigen this receptor binds is unknown. No base qualities exist here, and no much larger clone lies one base off it. One read alone provides weak support. This specimen comes from a study of CD8 T cells in Susac syndrome (dated by TCRdb to about 2019). Background for the entire study: Of the Susac syndrome patients who were sequenced, roughly 8 were in clinical remission while roughly 6 had clinically active disease. Susac syndrome patients were therapy-naive, on corticosteroids (some also receiving IVIg), or on IVIg alone at blood withdrawal. The study used repertoire sequencing to test whether antigen drove CD8+ T cell activation and differentiation in Susac syndrome. Clonality of the CD8+ T cell repertoire was compared between about a dozen healthy donors, approximately 14 Susac syndrome patients and some 15 multiple sclerosis patients.

Peripheral blood CD8+ and CD4+ T cells from healthy donors, Susac syndrome patients and multiple sclerosis patients were profiled by high-throughput TCR beta sequencing. Susac syndrome patients met recently defined diagnostic criteria for definite or probable disease. Bulk CD8+ and CD4+ T cells were purified by magnetic negative isolation, whereas CD8+ TEMRA cells were enriched by FACS. Blood was collected in EDTA tubes and processed within 24 hours, with PBMCs isolated through density gradient centrifugation. PBMCs intended for TCR sequencing were cryopreserved in liquid nitrogen and were subsequently thawed in a 37 degrees C water bath. Purity of sorted or isolated CD4+, CD8+ and CD8+ TEMRA cells was at least 90%. Findings and caveats that apply to the study as a whole: Clonal expansion was observed in Susac syndrome CD8+ repertoires, with the highest expansion in CD8+ TEMRA cells and greater expansion in clinically active than in remitting patients. The study acknowledged that relatively few individuals were included in the TCR sequencing and HLA analysis. Over 15 and five Susac-specific public clones were found in the total CD8+ and CD8+ TEMRA repertoires, respectively.

V trim: 0 bases; J trim: 5 bases; unmatched bases: 11. From its cysteine to its phenylalanine, the CDR3 spans 17 amino acids. The sequence is cut down to CDR3 DNA, 51 bases in frame from base 1. The CDR1 and CDR2 encoded by the germline V gene (reference sequence) are MNHEY and SMNVEV. RNA was extracted with the RNeasy kit and about 0.5 to 1 ug was reverse transcribed using random hexamers. The immunoSEQ multiplex PCR assay, which covers 54 Vbeta and 13 Jbeta segments, was used to amplify TCR beta CDR3 regions. To correct PCR amplification bias, a synthetic template baseline was used for both primer optimization and computational correction. The source study handled its data this way. Reads were annotated to V, D and J genes according to IMGT and were analyzed with immunoSEQ Analyzer, with only productive sequences retained. Clonality was calculated as one minus the Shannon entropy normalized by log2 of the number of productive unique sequences. Public and private clones were assessed among the 100 most prevalent clones of each patient and control. A clone was defined as Susac-specific if it was absent from the healthy and MS cohorts, from roughly 980 published viral clones and from other ImmuneACCESS disease sequences. TCRdb reworked the public reads: Q25 trimming with fastp, MiXCR clone assembly, productive beta chains retained. Rows are combined by CDR3 protein, so each entry shows the most common genes and DNA. The V and J calls follow TCRdb's processing rather than the paper's. A total of more than 100,000 distinct CDR3 sequences appear in this sample, 85% to 95% of them only once. About 0.27% of the sample lies in the top ten.

The material sequenced was CD8+ T cells from PBMCs. The chain employs TRBV27 and TRBJ2-3; TRBD1 fits 7 bases in the junction. This receptor was identified in a human donor with Susac syndrome. Here the CDR3 is given as CASSLSRSQGSGDTQYF. The DNA is TGTGCCAGCAGTTTATCGAGGTCACAGGGGTCGGGAGATACGCAGTATTTT.